Shown below are 20 T cell receptor beta chains from a single sample sequenced in a study of cytomegalovirus exposure and HLA in healthy donors. Amplification used 60 Vbeta primers and 13 Jbeta primers. The data were produced by immunoSEQ multiplex PCR, yet TCRdb's version contains in-frame clones alone and is incomplete. Here the sample spans roughly 190,000 clones, approximately 82% being singletons. What was sequenced was PBMCs. The origin of the receptors is a woman under 30 in good health and CMV-seronegative.

V and J are TRBV7-7 and TRBJ2-5; the match to TRBD2 covers 9 bases. The trim removed 8 bases at V and 5 bases at J, leaving 9 bases unmatched. In germline, CDR1 is SSHAT, CDR2 FNYEAQ (reference sequence). The length of the CDR3 is 14 residues. CDR3 in DNA: TGTGCCAGCGGGGCGGGAGGGCCGGGGGAGACCCAGTACTTC. It codes for CASGAGGPGETQYF.

J is TRBJ2-3 and V is TRBV7-9; D perhaps matches TRBD2 (7 bases). The CDR3 covers 17 residues. The V end was cut by 5 bases, the J end by 3 bases, with 21 bases between. Germline CDR1 reads SEHNR; CDR2 reads FQNEAQ (reference sequence). DNA for the CDR3: TGTGCCAGCAGCCCAAGGAGGGGGAGGGAGATGACAGATACGCAGTATTTT. Its protein product is CASSPRRGREMTDTQYF. Together with reference TRBV7-9 and TRBJ2-3, the CDR3 gives the full variable domain: DTGVSQNPRHKITKRGQNVTFRCDPISEHNRLYWYRQTLGQGPEFLTYFQNEAQLEKSRLLSDRFSAERPKGSFSTLEIQRTEQGDSAMYLCASSPRRGREMTDTQYFGPGTRLTVL.

This chain connects TRBV21-1 to TRBJ2-1; the D call TRBD2 from the table was never checked on the DNA. TRBV21-1 is a pseudogene. The CDR3 has 16 amino acids. The DNA for the CDR3 is TGTGCCAGCAGCAAAGAACCAGCGGGAGTGGGTAATGAGCAGTTCTTC. This encodes CASSKEPAGVGNEQFF.

The V gene is TRBV27, the J gene TRBJ2-4, with a weak D call TRBD2 (7 bases). The CDR3 contains 17 residues. Between the trimmed V and J ends, which lost 8 bases and 0 bases, there was a span of 20 bases. Germline CDR1 is MNHEY and CDR2 is SMNVEV (reference sequence). CDR3 nucleotide sequence: TGTGCCAGCGGCCCCTCCAGGGGAGGGGGAGCCAAAAACATTCAGTACTTC. Its translation: CASGPSRGGGAKNIQYF.

In this sample, this clone turned up a few times. One junction end disagrees with the germline gene, perhaps due to a read error. This sequence joins TRBV2 and TRBJ1-1; possible D gene TRBD1, 6 bases. Germline V CDR1 and CDR2: SNHLY, FYNNEI. CDR3 length: 15 amino acids. The CDR3 DNA reads as TGTGCCAGCAGTGTTGGTCAGGGGCTTGGTTACTCTATTAGTTTT. Translated, it gives CASSVGQGLGYSISF.

The V and J genes are TRBV28 and TRBJ1-5; D is undetermined. The ends were cut back, 4 bases at V and 4 bases at J, with 20 bases in the middle. In germline, CDR1 is MDHEN, CDR2 SYDVKM. This CDR3 has 17 residues. CDR3 in amino acids: CASSSLILKGGNQPQHF. CDR3 nucleotide sequence: TGTGCCAGCAGTTCCCTGATCCTTAAGGGAGGGAATCAGCCCCAGCATTTT.

The chain recombines TRBV19 with TRBJ1-1; the match to TRBD1 covers 7 bases. The CDR3 has 15 residues. V trimming: 5 bases; J trimming: 0 bases; junction bases outside the gene matches: 6. Germline CDR1 is LNHDA and CDR2 is SQIVND (reference sequence). This chain's CDR3 is CASSLGGQLNTEAFF. As DNA, the CDR3 is TGTGCCAGTAGTTTGGGGGGACAGTTGAACACTGAAGCTTTCTTT.

The gene calls are TRBV4-3 and TRBJ1-2; maybe TRBD1 (5 bases). V gave up 0 bases and J gave up 2 bases, with 10 bases separating them. The CDR3 consists of 15 residues. Germline CDR1 LGHNA, CDR2 YSLEER. In DNA form, the CDR3 reads TGCGCCAGCAGCCAAGATTCGACAGTAAACTATGGCTACACCTTC. Amino acids: CASSQDSTVNYGYTF.

As regards this clone: Compared with germline, one end of the junction differs, possibly owing to a read error. This chain connects TRBV7-9 to TRBJ1-5, with D tentatively TRBD1 (5 bases). Per germline, CDR1 SEHNR and CDR2 FQNEAQ (reference sequence). This CDR3 region has 16 residues. The CDR3 region is CSSSPSGGTPNQPQHF. The CDR3 region has the DNA TGTTCCAGCAGTCCCTCGGGGGGGACCCCTAATCAGCCCCAGCATTTT.

J is TRBJ2-1 and V is TRBV10-3, with a tentative D call TRBD1 (5 bases). This CDR3 is built from 17 residues. V lost 3 bases, J lost 7 bases, and 22 bases lay in between. Germline loops: CDR1 ENHRY, CDR2 SYGVKD. The CDR3 region is CAISDPSRGRVFNEQFF. In DNA, the CDR3 is TGTGCCATCAGTGACCCCTCAAGGGGCAGGGTCTTTAATGAGCAGTTCTTC.

J is TRBJ2-1 and V is TRBV2; tentative D call: TRBD2 (7 bases). The CDR3 spans 16 residues. Trimming removed 6 bases from V and 7 bases from J, with 22 bases in between. In germline, CDR1 is SNHLY, CDR2 FYNNEI. CDR3 coding DNA: TGTGCCAGCAGGGCGGAGGGGGAGGGTATAAGAAATGAGCAGTTCTTC. It yields the protein CASRAEGEGIRNEQFF.

This chain connects TRBV7-2 to TRBJ2-1, with 7 bases matching TRBD1. CDR3 length: 15 amino acids. V lost 3 bases to trimming and J lost 8 bases; unmatched junction nucleotides: 10. Germline lookup yields CDR1 SGHTA and CDR2 FQGNSA. CDR3 loop: CASSFSRQGMYEQFF. The CDR3 DNA sequence: TGTGCCAGCAGCTTTTCGAGACAGGGTATGTATGAGCAGTTCTTC.

This chain uses TRBV28 with TRBJ2-3; 7 bases agree with TRBD2. Germline V lookup: CDR1 MDHEN, CDR2 SYDVKM. The length of the CDR3 is 17 residues. With V trimmed by 5 bases and J by 6 bases, 17 bases remained unmatched. For the CDR3, the DNA is TGTGCCAGCAGTAGGGCCCCCCTAGCGGCCGATGTGGATACGCAGTATTTT. Translation gives CASSRAPLAADVDTQYF.

V gene TRBV29-1 combines with J gene TRBJ1-1, with D unresolved. The CDR3 totals 13 residues. Deletions cut 3 bases from V and 2 bases from J, with 10 bases between. Germline CDR1 and CDR2: SQVTM and ANQGSEA. For the CDR3, the DNA is TGCAGCGTTGATCTCGGGAAAAACACTGAAGCTTTCTTT. Encoded protein: CSVDLGKNTEAFF.

This rearrangement joins TRBV19 to TRBJ2-1; 10 bases fit TRBD2. In germline, CDR1 is LNHDA, CDR2 SQIVND (reference sequence). V gave up 4 bases and J gave up 5 bases; unmatched junction bases: 11. The CDR3 has 17 residues. CDR3 bases: TGTGCCAGTAGTAATGGGCTAGCGGGAGTGCGAGACAATGAGCAGTTCTTC. Encoded protein: CASSNGLAGVRDNEQFF.

The rearrangement uses TRBV4-2 and TRBJ2-1; 7 bases map to TRBD1. The trim removed 4 bases at V and 8 bases at J, leaving 14 bases unmatched. Germline V gene sequence: CDR1 LGHNA, CDR2 YNFKEQ. This CDR3 contains 16 residues. The CDR3, as DNA: TGTGCCAGCAGCCCCCGAGGGGGCCTGGGGGACGATGAGCAGTTCTTC. Protein: CASSPRGGLGDDEQFF.

V usage is TRBV4-3 and J usage is TRBJ1-1, with 11 nucleotides matching TRBD1. Germline-derived CDR1 and CDR2 are LGHNA and YSLEER. The CDR3 spans 17 residues. The trim removed 3 bases at V and 6 bases at J, leaving 12 bases unmatched. CDR3 sequence reads: CASSHVLGTGGKAEAFF. CDR3 coding DNA: TGCGCCAGCAGCCACGTCCTTGGGACAGGGGGGAAGGCTGAAGCTTTCTTT.

V and J are TRBV7-9 and TRBJ1-4, with TRBD1 identical over 7 bases. The CDR3 loop spans 17 amino acids. Per germline, CDR1 SEHNR and CDR2 FQNEAQ (reference sequence). V shed 1 base and J 5 bases; nucleotides not matched to a gene: 10. The CDR3 reads CASSLVEGNRGNEKLFF. The CDR3 nucleotides read TGTGCCAGCAGCTTAGTAGAGGGGAACAGGGGAAATGAAAAACTGTTTTTT.

The rearrangement uses TRBV28 and TRBJ1-2; D possibly corresponds to TRBD1 (5 bases). Germline CDR1 MDHEN, CDR2 SYDVKM. The CDR3 contains 13 residues. V was clipped by 5 bases and J by 2 bases, with 9 bases between them. CDR3 region: CASSPSGNYGYTF. CDR3 nucleotides: TGTGCCAGCAGTCCTTCAGGGAACTATGGCTACACCTTC.

The chain employs TRBV28 and TRBJ1-1; no clear D. From germline, CDR1 is MDHEN and CDR2 SYDVKM. CDR3 length: 11 residues. Trimming removed 2 bases from V and 7 bases from J, with 5 bases in between. DNA of the CDR3: TGTGCCAGCAGTTTAGGCCGTGAAGCTTTCTTT. Translation gives CASSLGREAFF. Based on the CDR3 plus reference TRBV28 and TRBJ1-1, the full variable domain is DVKVTQSSRYLVKRTGEKVFLECVQDMDHENMFWYRQDPGLGLRLIYFSYDVKMKEKGDIPEGYSVSREKKERFSLILESASTNQTSMYLCASSLGREAFFGQGTRLTVV.